This T cell receptor (beta chain) was recorded in a study of blood T cell repertoires in COVID-19. About the research overall: Spain, Italy and the United States supplied samples that represented acute and convalescent COVID-19. PBMCs, B-cell-depleted T cells, or T cells provided the cDNA or gDNA that made up the material.

This clone came up once. The V gene end was trimmed by 6 bases and the J gene end by 3 bases; junction bases not matched to a gene: 5. The CDR3 is 14 amino acids. CDR1 is MNHEY, CDR2 SVGAGI, per germline. Authors' data handling: Quantification of nucleated cells was approximated via reference gene primer amplification. Method: immunoSEQ multiplex PCR; TCRdb's copy keeps in-frame clones and lacks some. The DNA was the basis for D and trimming; V, J and clone size are from that table. This sample has some 54,000 clones; around four fifths occur once, and the top ten carry under 2%. The material sequenced was peripheral blood. The chain is built from TRBV6-5 and TRBJ2-1, with TRBD1 matching over 7 bases. The sequence came from a woman aged 55 to 70 with acute or convalescent COVID-19. DNA of the CDR3: TGTGCCAGCAGGGGGGACAGATACTACAATGAGCAGTTCTTC. Translation: CASRGDRYYNEQFF.